One sample yielded the 18 T cell receptor beta chains listed below, sequenced in a study of blood T cell repertoires in COVID-19. The repertoire was sequenced with immunoSEQ multiplex PCR; TCRdb's copy has only in-frame clones and lacks some. The data hold a few hundred thousand clones, with 85% observed a single time. The sample comprised peripheral blood. These receptors originate from a human donor in a cohort sampled during active COVID-19.

The chain employs TRBV5-4 and TRBJ1-2; 9 positions agree with TRBD1. This CDR3 contains 15 residues. Germline V gene sequence: CDR1 SGHNT, CDR2 YYREEE (reference sequence). The V gene end was trimmed by 0 bases and the J gene end by 2 bases; junction bases not matched to a gene: 2. The CDR3 is CASSLDRGQNYGYTF. Here the CDR3 DNA reads TGTGCCAGCAGCTTGGACAGGGGGCAAAACTATGGCTACACCTTC.

The CDR3 nucleotides are TGTGCCAGCTCACCTCAGTCCTACAATGAGCAGTTCTTC. Translation: CASSPQSYNEQFF. The J gene is TRBJ2-1, the V gene TRBV18; D is unresolved. V was trimmed by 3 bases and J by 1 base, leaving 4 bases between them. Germline CDR1 is KGHSH and CDR2 is LQKENI. The CDR3 has 13 residues. The full variable domain, in which reference TRBV18 and TRBJ2-1 provide the parts outside the CDR3, is NAGVMQNPRHLVRRRGQEARLRCSPMKGHSHVYWYRQLPEEGLKFMVYLQKENIIDESGMPKERFSAEFPKEGPSILRIQQVVRGDSAAYFCASSPQSYNEQFFGPGTRLTVL.

The rearrangement uses TRBV9 and TRBJ1-3, with 9 bases identical to TRBD1. The germline CDR1 and CDR2 sequences are SGDLS and YYNGEE. With 3 bases clipped from V and 2 bases from J, the junction kept 6 bases outside the gene matches. CDR3 length: 16 amino acids. This CDR3 reads CASSALGQGAGNTIYF. The CDR3 nucleotides read TGTGCCAGCAGCGCCCTGGGACAGGGCGCTGGAAACACCATATATTTT.

The J gene is TRBJ1-1, the V gene TRBV6-5, with D unclear. Germline CDR1 is MNHEY and CDR2 is SVGAGI. Trimming cost V 0 bases and J 2 bases, with 7 bases left between them. The CDR3 has 14 amino acids. CDR3 residues: CASSYSELNTEAFF. The DNA of the CDR3 is TGTGCCAGCAGTTACTCCGAGCTAAACACTGAAGCTTTCTTT.

The chain employs TRBV7-2 and TRBJ1-6; unclear D gene. In germline, CDR1 is SGHTA, CDR2 FQGNSA. This CDR3 is 16 amino acids long. The V end lost 1 base, the J end lost 0 bases, and 7 bases lay between the germline ends. The CDR3 loop reads CASSLDSSSYNSPLHF. CDR3 DNA sequence: TGTGCCAGCAGCTTAGACAGCAGCTCCTATAATTCACCCCTCCACTTT.

V is TRBV5-1 and J is TRBJ2-2; D is possibly TRBD1 (6 bases). Trimming cost V 2 bases and J 5 bases, with 13 bases left between them. The CDR3 is 15 residues long. The germline CDR1 and CDR2 sequences are SGHRS and YFSETQ. CDR3 bases: TGCGCCAGCAGCTTAGGGACACAACTGACCGGGGAGCTGTTTTTT. It codes for CASSLGTQLTGELFF.

The chain links TRBV18 to TRBJ2-7, with 9 positions matching TRBD1. CDR1 and CDR2 from the germline V gene are KGHSH and LQKENI. V was pared by 3 bases and J by 6 bases, with 3 bases of the junction left unmatched. CDR3 size: 13 residues. CDR3 sequence: CASSPGTGTEQYF. CDR3 nucleotide sequence: TGTGCCAGCTCACCCGGGACAGGGACCGAGCAGTACTTC.

The chain employs TRBV15 and TRBJ2-7; no definite D call. This CDR3 has 15 amino acids. Germline CDR1 is LNHNV and CDR2 is YYDKDF (reference sequence). V was pared by 3 bases and J by 1 base, with 13 bases between. The CDR3 DNA reads TGTGCCACCAGCAGGGCCCGTCAATTTTCCTACGAGCAGTACTTC. It specifies CATSRARQFSYEQYF.

CDR3 nucleotide sequence: TGTGCCAGCAGCTTGGAGTCTAGCGGAAGGAATGAGCAGTTCTTC. Residues: CASSLESSGRNEQFF. The chain combines TRBV5-4 with TRBJ2-1; 7 nucleotides line up with TRBD2. The CDR3 has 15 amino acids. The ends lost 0 bases at V and 7 bases at J; junction bases unmatched: 7. The germline V gene encodes CDR1 SGHNT and CDR2 YYREEE (reference sequence). Combining the CDR3 with reference TRBV5-4 and TRBJ2-1 gives the whole variable domain ETGVTQSPTHLIKTRGQQVTLRCSSQSGHNTVSWYQQALGQGPQFIFQYYREEENGRGNFPPRFSGLQFPNYSSELNVNALELDDSALYLCASSLESSGRNEQFFGPGTRLTVL.

This clone came up a few times. The chain is built from TRBV6-5 and TRBJ1-2; D is undetermined. Germline V gene data show CDR1 as MNHEY and CDR2 as SVGAGI. The length of the CDR3 is 13 residues. V shed 0 bases and J shed 4 bases, with 6 bases lying between them. The CDR3 region has the DNA TGTGCCAGCAGTTACTCCGGTCGCTATGGCTACACCTTC. It specifies CASSYSGRYGYTF.

Note on this clone: The missing conserved phenylalanine or tryptophan at the end of this CDR3 makes a read error likely. The limits of the CDR3 on the DNA are not certain, so only TCRdb's listed CDR3 is given. This chain uses TRBV2 with TRBJ1-2; no check of the table's D call, TRBD1, against the DNA was made. Germline values: CDR1 SNHLY, CDR2 FYNNEI. The CDR3 extends over 8 residues, inclusive of both ends. CDR3 sequence reads: CARDRVLV.

The genes are TRBV7-3 and TRBJ2-2; a possible D gene is TRBD1 (5 bases). The CDR3 has 16 residues. V was pared by 6 bases and J by 1 base, with 15 bases between. CDR1 is SGHTA, CDR2 FQGTGA, per germline. The DNA of the CDR3 is TGTGCCAGCAGGAAACCGTCGACAGAGAACACCGGGGAGCTGTTTTTT. Its protein is CASRKPSTENTGELFF.

This chain links TRBV6-5 with TRBJ1-1, with TRBD1 matching 7 bases. The V gene's germline CDR1 is MNHEY and CDR2 SVGAGI. The CDR3 spans 11 residues. The junction had 3 bases not matched to a gene; V was cut back by 6 bases and J by 8 bases. The CDR3: CASRLGQEAFF. CDR3 nucleotides: TGTGCCAGCAGGCTGGGACAGGAAGCTTTCTTT.

V gene TRBV12-3 or TRBV12-4 combines with J gene TRBJ2-3; D remains unclear. With 5 bases removed from V and 2 bases from J, the gap between germline ends came to 8 bases. This CDR3 is built from 13 residues. The DNA of the CDR3 is TGTGCCAGCAGTCCGGGTGACACAGATACGCAGTATTTT. It yields the protein CASSPGDTDTQYF.

The rearrangement uses TRBV6-5 and TRBJ2-7; TRBD2 agrees at 13 bases. The ends lost 7 bases at V and 4 bases at J; junction bases unmatched: 4. This CDR3 has 14 residues. Per germline, CDR1 MNHEY and CDR2 SVGAGI. The CDR3: CASKTSGGSYEQYF. The CDR3, as DNA: TGTGCCAGCAAGACTAGCGGGGGGAGTTACGAGCAGTACTTC.

This chain connects TRBV7-3 to TRBJ1-6; tentative D call: TRBD1 (5 bases). This CDR3 spans 15 amino acids. The ends were cut back, 4 bases at V and 7 bases at J, with 14 bases in the middle. Germline-derived CDR1 and CDR2 are SGHTA and FQGTGA. The chain's CDR3 is CASSSLPGLNSPLHF. DNA of the CDR3: TGTGCCAGCAGCTCCCTACCGGGACTAAATTCACCCCTCCACTTT.

This clone was seen only once. V gene TRBV3-1 (or the pseudogene TRBV3-2) combines with J gene TRBJ2-7; possible D gene TRBD2, 6 bases. The CDR3 has 14 residues. Looked up from germline, CDR1 is LGHDT and CDR2 is YNNKEL (reference sequence). V was trimmed by 6 bases and J by 3 bases, leaving 15 bases between them. CDR3 residues: CASSLGLTSYEQYF. CDR3 DNA sequence: TGTGCCAGCAGTCTCGGACTGACTAGCTACGAGCAGTACTTC.

Of note for this clone: Other DNA sequences of this sample code for an identical CDR3. This chain connects TRBV10-1 to TRBJ1-1; 7 nucleotides align to TRBD1. The germline V gene has CDR1 WNHNN and CDR2 SYGVQD (reference sequence). Trimming took 6 bases from V and 4 from J; bases not matched to a gene: 2. The CDR3 runs to 12 residues. This chain's CDR3 is CASSDRVTEAFF. The DNA of the CDR3 is TGCGCCAGCAGCGACAGGGTCACTGAAGCTTTCTTT.